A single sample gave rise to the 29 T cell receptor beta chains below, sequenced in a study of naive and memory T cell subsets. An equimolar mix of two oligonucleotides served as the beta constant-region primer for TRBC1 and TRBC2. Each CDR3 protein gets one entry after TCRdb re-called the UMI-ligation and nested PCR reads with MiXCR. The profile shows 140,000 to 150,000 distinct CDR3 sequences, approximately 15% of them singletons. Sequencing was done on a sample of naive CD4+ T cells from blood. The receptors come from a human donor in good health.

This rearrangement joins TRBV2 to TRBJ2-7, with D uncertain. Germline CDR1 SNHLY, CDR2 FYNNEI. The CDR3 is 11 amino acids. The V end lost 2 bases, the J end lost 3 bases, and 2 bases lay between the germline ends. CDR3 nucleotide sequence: TGTGCCAGCAGTGAACTCTACGAGCAGTACTTC. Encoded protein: CASSELYEQYF.

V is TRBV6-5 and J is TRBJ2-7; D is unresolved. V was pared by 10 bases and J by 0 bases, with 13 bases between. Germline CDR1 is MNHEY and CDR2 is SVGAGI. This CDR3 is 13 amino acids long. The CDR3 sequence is CATLSASSYEQYF. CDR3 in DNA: TGTGCCACCCTCAGCGCCAGCTCCTACGAGCAGTACTTC.

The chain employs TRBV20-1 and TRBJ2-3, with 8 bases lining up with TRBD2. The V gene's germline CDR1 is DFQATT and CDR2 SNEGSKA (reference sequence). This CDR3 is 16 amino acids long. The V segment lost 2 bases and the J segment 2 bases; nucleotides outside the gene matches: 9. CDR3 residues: CSARRFSAGDTDTQYF. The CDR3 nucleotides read TGCAGTGCTAGACGCTTTTCAGCGGGAGACACAGATACGCAGTATTTT.

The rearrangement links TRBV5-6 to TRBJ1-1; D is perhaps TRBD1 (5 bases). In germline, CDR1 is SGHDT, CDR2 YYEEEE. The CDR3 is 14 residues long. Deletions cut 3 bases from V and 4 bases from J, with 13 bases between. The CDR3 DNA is TGTGCCAGCAGCTATAGAGGCGGGGGCACTGAAGCTTTCTTT. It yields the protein CASSYRGGGTEAFF.

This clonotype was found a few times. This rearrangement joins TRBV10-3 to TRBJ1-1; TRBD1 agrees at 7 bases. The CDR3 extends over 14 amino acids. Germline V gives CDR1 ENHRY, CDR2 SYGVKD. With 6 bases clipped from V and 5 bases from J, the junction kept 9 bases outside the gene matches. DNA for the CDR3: TGTGCCATCAGGATGACAGGGTTGGGAACTGAAGCTTTCTTT. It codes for CAIRMTGLGTEAFF.

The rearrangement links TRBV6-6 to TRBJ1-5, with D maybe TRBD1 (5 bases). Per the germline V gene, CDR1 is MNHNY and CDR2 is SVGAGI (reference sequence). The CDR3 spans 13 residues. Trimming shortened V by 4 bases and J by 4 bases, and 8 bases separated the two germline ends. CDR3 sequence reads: CASSWDGNQPQHF. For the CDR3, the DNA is TGTGCCAGCAGTTGGGACGGGAATCAGCCCCAGCATTTT.

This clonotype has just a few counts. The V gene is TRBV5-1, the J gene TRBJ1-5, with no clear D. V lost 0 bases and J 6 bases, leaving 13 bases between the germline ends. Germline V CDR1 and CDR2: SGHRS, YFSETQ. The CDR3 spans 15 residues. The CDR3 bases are TGCGCCAGCAGCTTGGTTTCCGGCGGGTCTCAGCCCCAGCATTTT. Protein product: CASSLVSGGSQPQHF.

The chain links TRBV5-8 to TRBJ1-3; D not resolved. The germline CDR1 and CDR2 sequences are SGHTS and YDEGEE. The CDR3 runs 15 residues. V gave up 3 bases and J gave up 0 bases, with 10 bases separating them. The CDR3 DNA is TGTGCCAGCAGCTCAGGACTCAACTCTGGAAACACCATATATTTT. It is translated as CASSSGLNSGNTIYF.

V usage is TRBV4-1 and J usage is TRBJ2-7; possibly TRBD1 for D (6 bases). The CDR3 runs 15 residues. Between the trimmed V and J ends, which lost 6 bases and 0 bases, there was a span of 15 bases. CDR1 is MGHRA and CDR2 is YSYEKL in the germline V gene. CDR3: CASSVPQGNSYEQYF. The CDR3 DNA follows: TGCGCCAGCAGTGTCCCCCAGGGGAACTCCTACGAGCAGTACTTC.

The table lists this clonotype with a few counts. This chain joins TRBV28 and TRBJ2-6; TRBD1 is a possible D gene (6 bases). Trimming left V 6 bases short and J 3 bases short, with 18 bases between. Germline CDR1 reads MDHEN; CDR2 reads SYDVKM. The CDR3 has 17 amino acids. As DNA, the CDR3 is TGTGCCAGCAGACTATTTACAGGGTTGAGTGGGGCCAACGTCCTGACTTTC. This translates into CASRLFTGLSGANVLTF.

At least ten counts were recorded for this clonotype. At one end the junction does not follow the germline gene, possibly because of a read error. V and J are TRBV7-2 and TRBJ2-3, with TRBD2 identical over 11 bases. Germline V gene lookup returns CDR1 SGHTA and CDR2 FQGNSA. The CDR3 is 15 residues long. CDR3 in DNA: TGCGCCAGCAGCCTACTAGCGGGAGTCACAGATACGCAGTATTTT. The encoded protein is CASSLLAGVTDTQYF.

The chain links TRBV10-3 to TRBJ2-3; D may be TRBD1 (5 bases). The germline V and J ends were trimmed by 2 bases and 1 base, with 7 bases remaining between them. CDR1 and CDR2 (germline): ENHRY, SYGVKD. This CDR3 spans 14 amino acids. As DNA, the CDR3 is TGTGCCATCAGTGAGACAGGTGGCACAGATACGCAGTATTTT. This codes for CAISETGGTDTQYF.

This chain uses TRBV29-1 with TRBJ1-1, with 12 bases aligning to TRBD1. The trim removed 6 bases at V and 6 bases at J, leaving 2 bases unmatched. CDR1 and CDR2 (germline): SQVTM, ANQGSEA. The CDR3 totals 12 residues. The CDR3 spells CSVGTGGPEAFF. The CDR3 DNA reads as TGCAGCGTCGGGACAGGGGGCCCTGAAGCTTTCTTT.

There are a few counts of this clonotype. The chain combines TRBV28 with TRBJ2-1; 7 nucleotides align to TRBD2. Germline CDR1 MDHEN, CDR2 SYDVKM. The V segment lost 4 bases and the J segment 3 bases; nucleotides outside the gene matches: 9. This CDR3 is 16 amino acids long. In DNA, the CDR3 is TGTGCCAGCAGTTCCCCAGGAGCGGGAAACTACAATGAGCAGTTCTTC. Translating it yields CASSSPGAGNYNEQFF.

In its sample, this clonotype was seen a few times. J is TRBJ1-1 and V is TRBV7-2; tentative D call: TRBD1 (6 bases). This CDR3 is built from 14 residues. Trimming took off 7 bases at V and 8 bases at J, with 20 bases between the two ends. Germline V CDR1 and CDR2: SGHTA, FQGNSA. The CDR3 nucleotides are TGTGCCAGCACCTGGTGGGGTAGGGGGGTAGAAGCTTTCTTT. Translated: CASTWWGRGVEAFF.

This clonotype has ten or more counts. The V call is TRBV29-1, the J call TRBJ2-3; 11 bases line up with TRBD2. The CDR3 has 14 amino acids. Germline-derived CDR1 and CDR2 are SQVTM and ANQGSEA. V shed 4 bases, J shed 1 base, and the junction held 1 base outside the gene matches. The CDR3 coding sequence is TGCAGCGTTGTGGGACTAGCGGGCACAGATACGCAGTATTTT. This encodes CSVVGLAGTDTQYF.

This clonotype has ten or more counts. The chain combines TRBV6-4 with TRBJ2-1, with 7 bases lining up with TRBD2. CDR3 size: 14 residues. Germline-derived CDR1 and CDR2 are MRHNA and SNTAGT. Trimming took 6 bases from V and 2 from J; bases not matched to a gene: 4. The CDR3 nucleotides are TGTGCCAGCAGCGCGGGAGAGGCCTACAATGAGCAGTTCTTC. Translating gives CASSAGEAYNEQFF.

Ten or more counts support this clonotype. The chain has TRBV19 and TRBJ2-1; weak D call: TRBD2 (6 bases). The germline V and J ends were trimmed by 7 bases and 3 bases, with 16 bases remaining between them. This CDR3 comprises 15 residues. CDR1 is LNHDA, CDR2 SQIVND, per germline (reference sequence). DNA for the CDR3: TGTGCCAGTATGCCCTCGGCTAGCGTCTACAATGAGCAGTTCTTC. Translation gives CASMPSASVYNEQFF.

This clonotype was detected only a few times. DNA for the CDR3: TGTGCCTGGACCCCGCCAGGGTTGGGGGATACGCAGTATTTT. Amino acids: CAWTPPGLGDTQYF. The V gene is TRBV30, the J gene TRBJ2-3; maybe TRBD1 (5 bases). CDR3 length equals 14 residues. V was trimmed by 4 bases and J by 6 bases, leaving 17 bases between them. Germline V gene lookup returns CDR1 GTSNPN and CDR2 SVGIG (reference sequence).

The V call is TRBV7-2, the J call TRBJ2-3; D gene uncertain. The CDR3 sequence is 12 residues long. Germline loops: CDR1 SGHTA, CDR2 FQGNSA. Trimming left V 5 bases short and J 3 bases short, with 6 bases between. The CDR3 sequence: CASSQKTDTQYF. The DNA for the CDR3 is TGTGCCAGCAGCCAAAAAACAGATACGCAGTATTTT.

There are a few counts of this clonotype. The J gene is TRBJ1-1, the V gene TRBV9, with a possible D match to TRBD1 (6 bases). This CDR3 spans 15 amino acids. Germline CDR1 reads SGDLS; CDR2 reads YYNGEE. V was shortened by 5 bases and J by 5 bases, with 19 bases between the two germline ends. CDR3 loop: CASSRAGAKGTEAFF. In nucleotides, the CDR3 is TGTGCCAGCAGTAGAGCGGGGGCAAAGGGGACTGAAGCTTTCTTT.

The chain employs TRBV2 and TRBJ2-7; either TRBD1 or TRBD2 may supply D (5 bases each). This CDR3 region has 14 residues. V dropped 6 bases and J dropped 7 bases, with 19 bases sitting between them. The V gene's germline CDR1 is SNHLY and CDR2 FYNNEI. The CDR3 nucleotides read TGTGCCAGCAGGCGCAGGGTAACGACGGGGGAGCAGTACTTC. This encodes CASRRRVTTGEQYF.

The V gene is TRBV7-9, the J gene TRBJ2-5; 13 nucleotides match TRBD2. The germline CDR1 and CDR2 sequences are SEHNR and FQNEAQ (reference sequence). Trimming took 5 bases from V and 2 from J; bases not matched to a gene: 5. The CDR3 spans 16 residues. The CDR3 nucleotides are TGTGCCAGCAGCCCGCCGGGACTAGCGGGGCAAGAGACCCAGTACTTC. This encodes CASSPPGLAGQETQYF.

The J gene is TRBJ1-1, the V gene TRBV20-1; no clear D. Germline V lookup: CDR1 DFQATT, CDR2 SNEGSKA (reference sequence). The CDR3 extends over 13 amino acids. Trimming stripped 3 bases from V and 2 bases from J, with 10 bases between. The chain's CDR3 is CSASSGTNTEAFF. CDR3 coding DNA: TGCAGTGCTAGTTCGGGAACCAACACTGAAGCTTTCTTT.

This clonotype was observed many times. CDR3 region: CSARTVKETQYF. CDR3 DNA sequence: TGCAGTGCAAGGACAGTTAAAGAGACCCAGTACTTC. This chain joins TRBV20-1 and TRBJ2-5; a possible D gene is TRBD1 (6 bases). The CDR3 has 12 amino acids. Per germline, CDR1 DFQATT and CDR2 SNEGSKA (reference sequence). V was pared by 6 bases and J by 3 bases, with 11 bases between.

The CDR3 sequence: CASRGQGGYEQFF. The CDR3 nucleotides are TGTGCCAGCAGAGGACAGGGGGGTTATGAGCAGTTCTTC. The chain recombines TRBV2 with TRBJ2-1; 10 bases agree with TRBD1. The V and J ends lost 6 bases and 8 bases, in that order; junction bases with no gene match: 4. CDR3 length: 13 residues. The germline gives CDR1 SNHLY, CDR2 FYNNEI.

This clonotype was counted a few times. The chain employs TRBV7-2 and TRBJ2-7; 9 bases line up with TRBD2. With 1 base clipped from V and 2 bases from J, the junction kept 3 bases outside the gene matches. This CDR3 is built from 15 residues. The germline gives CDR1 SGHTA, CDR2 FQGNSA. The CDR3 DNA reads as TGTGCCAGCAGCTTAGAGGTAGCGGGAGCCTACGAGCAGTACTTC. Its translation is CASSLEVAGAYEQYF.

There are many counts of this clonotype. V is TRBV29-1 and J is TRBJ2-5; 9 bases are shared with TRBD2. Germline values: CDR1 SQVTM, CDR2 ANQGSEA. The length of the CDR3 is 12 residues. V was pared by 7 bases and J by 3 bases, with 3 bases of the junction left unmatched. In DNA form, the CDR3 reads TGCAGCGCTCGACTAGCGGAAGAGACCCAGTACTTC. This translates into CSARLAEETQYF.

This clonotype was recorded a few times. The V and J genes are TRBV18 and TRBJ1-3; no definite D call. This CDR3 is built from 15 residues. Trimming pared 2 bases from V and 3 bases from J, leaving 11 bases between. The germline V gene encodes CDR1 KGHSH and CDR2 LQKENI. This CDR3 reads CASSPEGGYGNTIYF. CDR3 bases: TGTGCCAGCTCACCAGAAGGTGGCTATGGAAACACCATATATTTT.